Below are 9 T cell receptor beta chains sequenced from a single sample in a study of blood T cell repertoires in COVID-19. This table comes from immunoSEQ multiplex PCR, and its TCRdb copy is limited to in-frame clones, with some not included. The table shows under 400,000 clones, with approximately 86% occurring only once. The source material was PBMCs or T cells enriched from blood (not recorded which). These receptors came from a middle-aged woman with acute COVID-19.

The J gene is TRBJ1-3, the V gene TRBV18; D call uncertain. V gave up 3 bases and J gave up 3 bases, with 12 bases separating them. CDR1 is KGHSH and CDR2 is LQKENI in the germline V gene. The CDR3 is made up of 15 amino acids. The CDR3 DNA sequence: TGTGCCAGCTCACCCGCGTTACCCGTTGGAAACACCATATATTTT. Protein: CASSPALPVGNTIYF.

Comments on this clone: Other DNA sequences within the sample encode an identical CDR3. V is TRBV12-3 or TRBV12-4 and J is TRBJ2-3, with D hard to call. The CDR3 has 11 amino acids. Trimming shortened V by 3 bases and J by 5 bases, and 3 bases separated the two germline ends. This CDR3 reads CASSLRDTQYF. The CDR3 DNA reads TGTGCCAGCAGTTTGAGAGATACGCAGTATTTT.

V and J are TRBV6-6 and TRBJ1-5, with TRBD1 matching 9 bases. After removal of 5 bases from V and 4 bases from J, the junction contained 12 bases not matched to a gene. Germline lookup yields CDR1 MNHNY and CDR2 SVGAGI (reference sequence). The CDR3 totals 17 residues. The CDR3 DNA reads as TGTGCCAGCAGTCTGACCTCCGGGACAGGGATTAATCAGCCCCAGCATTTT. Protein product: CASSLTSGTGINQPQHF.

The V gene is TRBV6-6, the J gene TRBJ1-6, with TRBD1 matching 8 bases. CDR3 length: 15 residues. In germline, CDR1 is MNHNY, CDR2 SVGAGI (reference sequence). The V gene end was trimmed by 6 bases and the J gene end by 8 bases; junction bases not matched to a gene: 9. This CDR3 is CASSPQGVNHSPLHF. CDR3 nucleotides: TGTGCCAGCAGCCCACAGGGGGTTAATCATTCACCCCTCCACTTT.

J is TRBJ1-3 and V is TRBV6-5, with TRBD1 matching 8 bases. The CDR3 extends over 14 amino acids. J was trimmed by 6 bases and V by 0 bases; bases with no gene match: 1. Per germline, CDR1 MNHEY and CDR2 SVGAGI. CDR3: CASSYSTGENTIYF. Here the CDR3 DNA reads TGTGCCAGCAGTTACTCGACAGGGGAAAACACCATATATTTT.

This clone was observed a few times. The chain joins TRBV3-1 (or the pseudogene TRBV3-2) to TRBJ2-3, with 10 bases identical to TRBD2. The CDR3 runs 17 residues. Germline CDR1 and CDR2: LGHDT and YNNKEL (reference sequence). V gave up 6 bases and J gave up 1 base; unmatched junction bases: 10. CDR3 in amino acids: CASRASGGLNCTDTQYF. The CDR3 DNA sequence: TGTGCCAGCAGGGCTAGCGGGGGCCTTAACTGCACAGATACGCAGTATTTT.

The chain couples TRBV6-6 to TRBJ2-1, with TRBD1 matching over 7 bases. This CDR3 comprises 12 residues. From germline, CDR1 is MNHNY and CDR2 SVGAGI (reference sequence). The junction had 2 bases not matched to a gene; V was cut back by 8 bases and J by 4 bases. CDR3 sequence (DNA): TGTGCCAGCGGACAGGTTTACAATGAGCAGTTCTTC. It is translated as CASGQVYNEQFF.

The rearrangement joins TRBV5-4 to TRBJ1-3; a possible D gene is TRBD1 (5 bases). Trimming removed 4 bases from V and 0 bases from J, with 14 bases in between. This CDR3 is built from 16 residues. Germline values: CDR1 SGHNT, CDR2 YYREEE (reference sequence). CDR3 region: CASSLPLGGSGNTIYF. DNA of the CDR3: TGTGCCAGCAGCCTCCCCTTGGGGGGCTCTGGAAACACCATATATTTT.

The chain links TRBV19 to TRBJ1-1; D gene uncertain. V was shortened by 5 bases and J by 5 bases, with 12 bases between the two germline ends. The CDR3 contains 13 residues. Germline-derived CDR1 and CDR2 are LNHDA and SQIVND (reference sequence). CDR3 bases: TGTGCCAGTAGTGGGCCCTCGGGAACTGAAGCTTTCTTT. It encodes CASSGPSGTEAFF.